The 3 T cell receptor beta chains below all came from one sample that was sequenced in a study of response to subunit inactivated influenza vaccine. TCRdb re-called the RT-PCR reads through MiXCR, storing one row per CDR3 protein. In the table there are 650,000 to 850,000 distinct CDR3 sequences, approximately 15% of which are singletons. The sample consisted of PBMCs from blood, taken 14 days before vaccination. These receptors were obtained from a man aged 50-60 years who received an inactivated influenza vaccine.

This clonotype was counted at least ten times. The chain carries TRBV6-2 or TRBV6-3 and TRBJ2-3; D unclear. Germline V gene sequence: CDR1 MNHEY, CDR2 SVGEGT. The CDR3 sequence is 12 residues long. The V end was cut by 6 bases, the J end by 2 bases, with 6 bases between. The CDR3 nucleotides are TGTGCCAGCAGCACCGACACAGATACGCAGTATTTT. This encodes CASSTDTDTQYF.

This clonotype has a handful of counts. The rearrangement joins TRBV4-1 to TRBJ1-3, with 7 bases fitting TRBD1. Trimming at V came to 1 base and at J to 4 bases, leaving 13 bases not matched to a gene. CDR3 length: 18 residues. The germline V gene encodes CDR1 MGHRA and CDR2 YSYEKL. The CDR3 here is CASSQGPPGQLDGNTIYF. The CDR3 region has the DNA TGCGCCAGCAGCCAAGGTCCACCGGGACAGCTAGACGGAAACACCATATATTTT.

The sample holds a few counts of this clonotype. The rearrangement links TRBV20-1 to TRBJ2-5; D is possibly TRBD1 (5 bases). Germline CDR1 DFQATT, CDR2 SNEGSKA (reference sequence). The CDR3 covers 13 residues. Trimming shortened V by 3 bases and J by 1 base, and 9 bases separated the two germline ends. CDR3 residues: CSARDTFQETQYF. DNA of the CDR3: TGCAGTGCTAGGGACACTTTCCAAGAGACCCAGTACTTC.